This entry features one T cell receptor beta chain sequence. The antigen is unknown. Inclusion required at least two post-ART and at least one pre-ART PBMC samples. The CDR3 loop spans 14 amino acids. CDR1 is SGHDT and CDR2 is YYEEEE in the germline V gene. V dropped 8 bases and J dropped 4 bases, with 13 bases sitting between them. The libraries were made with immunoSEQ v3.0 at survey level. The protocol was immunoSEQ multiplex PCR, while the TCRdb copy is restricted to in-frame clones and leaves out a portion. The table includes about 28,000 clones, roughly 88% detected once. These data belong to a study of long-term antiretroviral therapy in people with HIV. Study-level information: The earliest samples predate the 2015 immediate-ART recommendation by about a decade. Study-level results: Dating from the mid-2000s to the late 2010s, the blood was possibly obtained under older ART regimens. Nothing was known about ART adherence, viral resistance or changes in therapy.

This chain connects TRBV5-6 to TRBJ2-6, with D perhaps TRBD2 (5 bases). The TCR was taken from a man between 25 and 39 years old with HIV. Sequences were derived from unsorted PBMCs, sampled 2.7 to 2.9 years after starting antiretroviral therapy. CDR3 sequence: CASKRGFGANVLTF. CDR3 sequence (DNA): TGTGCCAGTAAACGAGGGTTCGGGGCCAACGTCCTGACTTTC.